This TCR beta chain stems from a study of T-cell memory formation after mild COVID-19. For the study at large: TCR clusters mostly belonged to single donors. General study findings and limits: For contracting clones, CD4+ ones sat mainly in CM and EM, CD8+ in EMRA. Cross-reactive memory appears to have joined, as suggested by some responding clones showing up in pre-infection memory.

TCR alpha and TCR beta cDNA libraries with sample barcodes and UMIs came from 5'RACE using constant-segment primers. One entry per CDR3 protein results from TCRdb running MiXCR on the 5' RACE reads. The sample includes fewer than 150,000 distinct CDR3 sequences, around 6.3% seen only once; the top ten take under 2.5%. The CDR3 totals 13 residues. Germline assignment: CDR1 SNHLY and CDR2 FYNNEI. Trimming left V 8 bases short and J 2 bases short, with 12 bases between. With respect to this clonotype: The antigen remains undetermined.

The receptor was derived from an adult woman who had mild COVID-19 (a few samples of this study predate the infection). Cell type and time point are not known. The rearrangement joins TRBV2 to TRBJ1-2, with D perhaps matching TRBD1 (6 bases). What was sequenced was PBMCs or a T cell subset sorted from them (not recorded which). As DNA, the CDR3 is TGTGCCAGCCGGACAGAGATCAACTATGGCTACACCTTC. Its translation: CASRTEINYGYTF. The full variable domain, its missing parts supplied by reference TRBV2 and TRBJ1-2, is EPEVTQTPSHQVTQMGQEVILRCVPISNHLYFYWYRQILGQKVEFLVSFYNNEISEKSEIFDDQFSVERPDGSNFTLKIRSTKLEDSAMYFCASRTEINYGYTFGSGTRLTVV.